This T cell receptor (beta chain) was sequenced during a study of blood T cell repertoires in COVID-19. Study-wide background: The cDNA or gDNA used as material had been derived from T cells, B-cell-depleted T cells, or PBMCs.

Generated by immunoSEQ multiplex PCR, the TCRdb table keeps only in-frame clones and is missing some. The sample carries 300,000 to 350,000 clones, over 80% recorded once. V lost 3 bases and J lost 3, with 16 bases in between. CDR3 length: 15 residues. The germline V gene has CDR1 DFQATT and CDR2 SNEGSKA (reference sequence). The chain combines TRBV20-1 with TRBJ2-3; D might be TRBD2 (5 bases). The sequence derives from a young man with COVID-19, enrolled during active disease. The sequenced sample was peripheral blood. CDR3 coding DNA: TGCAGTGCTAGTCCCACTAGTTTTCGAACAGATACGCAGTATTTT. It specifies CSASPTSFRTDTQYF.